This passage covers 12 T cell receptor beta chains from one sample sequenced in a study of cytomegalovirus exposure and HLA in healthy donors. With 60 Vbeta and 13 Jbeta primers, the PCR was carried out. Profiling relied on immunoSEQ multiplex PCR, and the TCRdb table lists in-frame clones only, not all of them. The sample holds nearly 110,000 clones, 80% to 90% seen once. The sequencing input was PBMCs. The receptors shown here come from a man between 45 and 60 years old in good health and CMV-seronegative.

This clone showed up just a few times. V usage is TRBV7-9 and J usage is TRBJ1-1; a possible D gene is TRBD1 (6 bases). CDR3 length: 13 amino acids. The V and J ends lost 0 bases and 7 bases respectively, with 9 bases between them. Germline values: CDR1 SEHNR, CDR2 FQNEAQ (reference sequence). The DNA for the CDR3 is TGTGCCAGCAGCTTAGCTCAGGGGAGTGAAGCTTTCTTT. Translating gives CASSLAQGSEAFF. Full variable domain (rest looked up from reference TRBV7-9 and TRBJ1-1): DTGVSQNPRHKITKRGQNVTFRCDPISEHNRLYWYRQTLGQGPEFLTYFQNEAQLEKSRLLSDRFSAERPKGSFSTLEIQRTEQGDSAMYLCASSLAQGSEAFFGQGTRLTVV.

The chain carries TRBV27 and TRBJ2-2, with TRBD1 identical over 10 bases. CDR3 size: 14 residues. Germline V gene data show CDR1 as MNHEY and CDR2 as SMNVEV (reference sequence). V gave up 5 bases and J gave up 6 bases; unmatched junction bases: 3. This CDR3 reads CASSGTGEAGELFF. The CDR3 nucleotides are TGTGCCAGCAGTGGGACAGGGGAGGCCGGGGAGCTGTTTTTT.

This chain uses TRBV27 with TRBJ2-7; D ambiguous. CDR1 is MNHEY and CDR2 is SMNVEV in the germline V gene (reference sequence). The CDR3 runs to 11 residues. V was clipped by 5 bases and J by 10 bases, with 12 bases between them. The CDR3 DNA is TGTGCCAGCAGTGACCACCGGGTTCAGTACGTC. Its protein is CASSDHRVQYV.

The chain couples TRBV7-2 to TRBJ1-1, with D uncertain. CDR1 is SGHTA and CDR2 is FQGNSA in the germline V gene. The CDR3 loop spans 15 amino acids. Trimming took off 1 base at V and 0 bases at J, with 9 bases between the two ends. In DNA, the CDR3 is TGTGCCAGCAGCTTAGAAGCACGTATGAACACTGAAGCTTTCTTT. Amino acid sequence: CASSLEARMNTEAFF.

The chain has TRBV2 and TRBJ1-6, with D perhaps matching TRBD1 (5 bases). The CDR3 is 13 residues long. Germline CDR1 SNHLY, CDR2 FYNNEI. Trimming pared 7 bases from V and 6 bases from J, leaving 10 bases between. CDR3 DNA: TGTGCCAGCACCCGGGACTTTAATTCACCCCTCCACTTT. This encodes CASTRDFNSPLHF.

On this clone: Other DNA sequences from this sample encode an identical CDR3 as well. The chain employs TRBV2 and TRBJ2-3; 7 positions match TRBD2. The CDR3 has 14 residues. CDR1 and CDR2 (germline): SNHLY, FYNNEI. V lost 7 bases, J lost 3 bases, and 7 bases stayed unmatched. The CDR3 spells CASKRGGRTDTQYF. In DNA, the CDR3 is TGTGCCAGCAAGAGGGGAGGGAGGACAGATACGCAGTATTTT.

The CDR3 DNA is TGTGCCAGCAGCTTAAGGGGAATCCAAGAGACCCAGTACTTC. This translates into CASSLRGIQETQYF. This sequence joins TRBV7-2 and TRBJ2-5; tentative D call: TRBD1 (5 bases). V lost 2 bases and J 1 base, leaving 8 bases between the germline ends. The CDR3 runs to 14 residues. Germline lookup yields CDR1 SGHTA and CDR2 FQGNSA.

The J gene is TRBJ1-6, the V gene TRBV7-9; 7 nucleotides match TRBD1. J was trimmed by 5 bases and V by 5 bases; bases with no gene match: 6. This CDR3 region has 15 residues. The germline V gene has CDR1 SEHNR and CDR2 FQNEAQ (reference sequence). The CDR3 spells CASSLSGTDNSPLHF. The CDR3 coding sequence is TGTGCCAGCAGCCTTTCCGGGACAGATAATTCACCCCTCCACTTT.

This clone was seen a handful of times. The rearrangement links TRBV2 to TRBJ2-1; 15 bases align to TRBD2. The germline CDR1 and CDR2 sequences are SNHLY and FYNNEI. J lost 6 bases, V lost 9 bases, and 3 bases had no gene match. The CDR3 spans 14 residues. The CDR3: CAREGLAGGNEQFF. The CDR3 DNA reads TGTGCCAGAGAGGGACTAGCGGGGGGCAATGAGCAGTTCTTC.

The CDR3 protein is CASSALSGYTF. CDR3 DNA: TGTGCCAGCAGTGCACTTAGTGGCTACACCTTC. The chain couples TRBV6-1 to TRBJ1-2; D is uncertain. V lost 4 bases and J 7 bases, leaving 7 bases between the germline ends. The germline V gene has CDR1 MNHNS and CDR2 SASEGT. The CDR3 consists of 11 residues.

This clone has just a few counts. This sample also contains other DNA sequences that code for the same CDR3. This chain joins TRBV28 and TRBJ1-3, with D unresolved. Germline V gene data show CDR1 as MDHEN and CDR2 as SYDVKM. The germline V and J ends were trimmed by 7 bases and 4 bases, with 17 bases remaining between them. The CDR3 is made up of 15 amino acids. CDR3 nucleotides: TGTGCCAGCAACCAGAGGAGAGTAAGAGGAAACACCATATATTTT. Its protein product is CASNQRRVRGNTIYF.

The chain has TRBV10-2 and TRBJ2-5; TRBD1 might be the D (5 bases). The V end lost 0 bases, the J end lost 7 bases, and 12 bases lay between the germline ends. The CDR3 has 14 amino acids. Germline V gene lookup returns CDR1 WSHSY and CDR2 SAAADI. The CDR3 sequence: CASSESDNRRTQYF. The DNA of the CDR3 is TGCGCCAGCAGTGAGTCGGACAACAGGAGGACCCAGTACTTC.